The TCR beta chain under discussion was sequenced for a study of blood T cell repertoires in COVID-19. Study-wide context: The origin of the acute and convalescent COVID-19 samples was the United States, Italy and Spain. PBMCs, B-cell-depleted T cells, or T cells were the source of the cDNA or gDNA that made up the material.

V lost 0 bases to trimming and J lost 4 bases, with 7 bases between them. The CDR3 runs 13 residues. Germline V gene lookup returns CDR1 SGDLS and CDR2 YYNGEE. Original methodology: It was from reference gene primer amplification that nucleated cell counts were estimated. TCRdb's table, derived via immunoSEQ multiplex PCR, lists solely in-frame clones and lacks some. For V, J and clone size, that table is used; D and trimming come from the DNA. The repertoire consists of 70,000 to 95,000 clones, with around 89% occurring once and the leading ten covering roughly 14%. This chain uses TRBV9 with TRBJ1-1; no clear D. The sequenced sample was peripheral blood. The clonotype comes from a man aged 65 to 85 with active or convalescent COVID-19. The CDR3 DNA sequence: TGTGCCAGCAGCGTAGGAGGGTCCACTGAAGCTTTCTTT. Protein: CASSVGGSTEAFF.